This record covers a single T cell receptor (beta chain). The data were taken from a study of blood T cell repertoires in COVID-19. Sequencing used immunoSEQ multiplex PCR; TCRdb keeps in-frame clones, though not all of them. Found here are hundreds of thousands of clones, approximately 90% of them singletons; the top ten hold about 4.6%. Germline CDR1 MNHEY, CDR2 SVGAGI. CDR3 length: 15 amino acids. V dropped 0 bases and J dropped 4; count of bases not matched to a gene: 5. The sequenced material came from peripheral blood. The chain employs TRBV6-5 and TRBJ1-1, with 7 nucleotides matching TRBD1. This TCR derives from a man between 35 and 55 years old with acute or convalescent COVID-19. The CDR3 DNA follows: TGTGCCAGCAGTTACTCGGCAGGGGGAGGCACTGAAGCTTTCTTT. Amino acids: CASSYSAGGGTEAFF.